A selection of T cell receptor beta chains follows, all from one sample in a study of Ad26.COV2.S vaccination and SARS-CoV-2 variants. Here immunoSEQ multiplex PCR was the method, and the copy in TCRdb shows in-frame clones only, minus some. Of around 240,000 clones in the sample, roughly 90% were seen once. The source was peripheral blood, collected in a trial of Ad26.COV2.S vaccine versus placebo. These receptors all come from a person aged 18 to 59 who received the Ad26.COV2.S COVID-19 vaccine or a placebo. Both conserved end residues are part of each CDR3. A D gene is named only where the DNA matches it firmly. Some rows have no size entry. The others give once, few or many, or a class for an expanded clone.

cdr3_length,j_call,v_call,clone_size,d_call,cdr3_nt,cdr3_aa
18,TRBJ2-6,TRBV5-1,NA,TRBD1,TGCGCCAGCAGCCCCGGACAGGGGGTTCTACGGGGGGCCAACGTCCTGACTTTC,CASSPGQGVLRGANVLTF
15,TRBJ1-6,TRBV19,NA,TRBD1,TGTGCCAGTAGTCAACCGGGACAGGCGGCTTCACCCCTCCACTTT,CASSQPGQAASPLHF
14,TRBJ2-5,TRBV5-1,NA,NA,TGCGCCAGCAGCTCAAGGGGAATGGGAGAGACCCAGTACTTC,CASSSRGMGETQYF
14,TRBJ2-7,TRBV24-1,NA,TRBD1,TGTGCCACCAGTGATGCCACAGGGGTCTACGAGCAGTACTTC,CATSDATGVYEQYF
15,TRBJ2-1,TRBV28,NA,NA,TGTGCCAGCAGCCCTACCGGGACTGGCTTCTGGGAGCAGTTCTTC,CASSPTGTGFWEQFF
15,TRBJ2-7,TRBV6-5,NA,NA,TGTGCCAGCAGCCGGACCCGGCCAGAGGTATACGAGCAGTACTTC,CASSRTRPEVYEQYF
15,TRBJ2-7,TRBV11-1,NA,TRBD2,TGTGCCAGCAGCTCAGGCCGGGACTACTCGAACGAGCAGTACTTC,CASSSGRDYSNEQYF
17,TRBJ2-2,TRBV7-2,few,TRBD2,TGTGCCAGCAGCCCGGGACTAGCGAACGTTTTTGCCGGGGAGCTGTTTTTT,CASSPGLANVFAGELFF
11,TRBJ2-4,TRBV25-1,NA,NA,TGTGCCAGCAGTGAATTAGGAATCCGGTACTTC,CASSELGIRYF
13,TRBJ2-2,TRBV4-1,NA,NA,TGCGCCAGCAGCTCGCCTAAAACCGGGGAGCTGTTTTTT,CASSSPKTGELFF
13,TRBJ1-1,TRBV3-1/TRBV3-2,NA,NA,TGTGCCAGCAGCCAAGAACAGGTTACTGAAGCTTTCTTT,CASSQEQVTEAFF
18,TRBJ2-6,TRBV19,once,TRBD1,TGTGCCAGTAGTCTCCGGGACAGTTGGGGTTCTGGGGCCAACGTCCTGACTTTC,CASSLRDSWGSGANVLTF
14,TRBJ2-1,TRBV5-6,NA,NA,TGTGCCAGCAGCTTAGCACCCGATTACAATGAGCAGTTCTTC,CASSLAPDYNEQFF
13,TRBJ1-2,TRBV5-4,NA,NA,TGTGCCAGCAGTTTACAGGGCTCCTATGGCTACACCTTC,CASSLQGSYGYTF
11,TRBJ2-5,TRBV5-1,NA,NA,TGCGCCAGCAGCTTGACAGAGACCCAGTACTTC,CASSLTETQYF
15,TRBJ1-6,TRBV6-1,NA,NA,TGTGCCAGCAGTGAAGGCTGGCAGGGTGGCTCACCCCTCCACTTT,CASSEGWQGGSPLHF
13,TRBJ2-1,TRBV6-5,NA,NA,TGTGCCAGCAGTCCTGGGGGTTACAATGAGCAGTTCTTC,CASSPGGYNEQFF
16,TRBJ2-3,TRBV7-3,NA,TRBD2,TGTGCCAGCAGCTTAACGGTAGCGGGACTATTGGATACGCAGTATTTT,CASSLTVAGLLDTQYF
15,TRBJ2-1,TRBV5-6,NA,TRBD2,TGTGCCAGCCTCGGGGGGATGAGCTCCTACAATGAGCAGTTCTTC,CASLGGMSSYNEQFF
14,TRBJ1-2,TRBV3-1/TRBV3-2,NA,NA,TGTGCCAGCGGAAATGGGGGGGGCCGCTATGGCTACACCTTC,CASGNGGGRYGYTF
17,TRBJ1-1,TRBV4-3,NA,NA,TGCGCCAGCAGCCTTACACGGCAGGGCGCAAGAGAAACTGAAGCTTTCTTT,CASSLTRQGARETEAFF
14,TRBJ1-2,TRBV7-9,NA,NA,TGTGCCAGCACCAAACGAGCCTCTAACTATGGCTACACCTTC,CASTKRASNYGYTF
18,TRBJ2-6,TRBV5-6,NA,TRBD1,TGTGCCAGCAGCTGGACGGGACAGGGGGTAGGTGGGGCCAACGTCCTGACTTTC,CASSWTGQGVGGANVLTF
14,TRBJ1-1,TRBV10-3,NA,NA,TGTGCCATCAGTGAGGAGGGGTTGAACACTGAAGCTTTCTTT,CAISEEGLNTEAFF
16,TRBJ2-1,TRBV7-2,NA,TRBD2,TGTGCCAGCAGCTCCCAGAGCGCGGGAGCTGGGAATGAGCAGTTCTTC,CASSSQSAGAGNEQFF
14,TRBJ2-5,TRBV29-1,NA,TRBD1,TGCAGCGTTGGATGGACAGGGGGCCCGGAGACCCAGTACTTC,CSVGWTGGPETQYF
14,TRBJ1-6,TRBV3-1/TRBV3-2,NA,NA,TGTGCCAGCAGCCAAGCGGGGCTTGGATCACCCCTCCACTTT,CASSQAGLGSPLHF
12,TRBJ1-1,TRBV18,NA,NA,TGTGCCAGCTCACCCCAGGGGACTGAAGCTTTCTTT,CASSPQGTEAFF
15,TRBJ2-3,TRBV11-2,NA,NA,TGTGCCAGCAGCTTGGGGTTGGTAGGGTCAGATACGCAGTATTTT,CASSLGLVGSDTQYF
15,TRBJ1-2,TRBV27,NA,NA,TGTGCCAGCAGTTTGGACAGAAGCCTTAACTATGGCTACACCTTC,CASSLDRSLNYGYTF
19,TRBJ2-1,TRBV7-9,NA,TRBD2,TGTGCCAGCAGCTTAGCGCTGGCTAGCGGGAGGAGCTCCTACAATGAGCAGTTCTTC,CASSLALASGRSSYNEQFF
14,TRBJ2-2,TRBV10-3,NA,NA,TGTGCCATCAGTGCCGCGGGTTCTACCGGGGAGCTGTTTTTT,CAISAAGSTGELFF
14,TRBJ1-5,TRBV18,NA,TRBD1,TGTGCCAGTACCGGGACAGGGCGGGTTCAGCCCCAGCATTTT,CASTGTGRVQPQHF
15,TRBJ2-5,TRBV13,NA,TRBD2,TGTGCCAGCAGCTTATGGCTAGCGGGAGGAGAGACCCAGTACTTC,CASSLWLAGGETQYF
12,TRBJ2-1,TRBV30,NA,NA,TGTGCCTGGGGCCCCGGGATGGGTGAGCAGTTCTTC,CAWGPGMGEQFF
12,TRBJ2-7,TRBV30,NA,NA,TGTGCCTCCACCGGGGCCGCCAGCGAGCAGTACTTC,CASTGAASEQYF
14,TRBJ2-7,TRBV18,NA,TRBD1,TGTGCCAGCTCACGAAAAGACAGGGTTGGCGAGCAGTACTTC,CASSRKDRVGEQYF
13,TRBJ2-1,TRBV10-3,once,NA,TGTGCCATCAGTGAGTCGGGGGTGGATGAGCAGTTCTTC,CAISESGVDEQFF
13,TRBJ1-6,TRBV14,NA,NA,TGTGCCAGCAGCCCAGCGGGGCATTCACCCCTCCACTTT,CASSPAGHSPLHF
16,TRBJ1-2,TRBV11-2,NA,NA,TGTGCCAGCAGCCCCCTCCAGGGCTCACCGGGCTATGGCTACACCTTC,CASSPLQGSPGYGYTF
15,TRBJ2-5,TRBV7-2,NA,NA,TGTGCCAGCAGCTTAGCCGGAACAGGAACGGAGACCCAGTACTTC,CASSLAGTGTETQYF
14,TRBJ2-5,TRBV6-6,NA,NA,TGTGCCAGCAGTTTAGGGCAGCTCCAAGAGACCCAGTACTTC,CASSLGQLQETQYF